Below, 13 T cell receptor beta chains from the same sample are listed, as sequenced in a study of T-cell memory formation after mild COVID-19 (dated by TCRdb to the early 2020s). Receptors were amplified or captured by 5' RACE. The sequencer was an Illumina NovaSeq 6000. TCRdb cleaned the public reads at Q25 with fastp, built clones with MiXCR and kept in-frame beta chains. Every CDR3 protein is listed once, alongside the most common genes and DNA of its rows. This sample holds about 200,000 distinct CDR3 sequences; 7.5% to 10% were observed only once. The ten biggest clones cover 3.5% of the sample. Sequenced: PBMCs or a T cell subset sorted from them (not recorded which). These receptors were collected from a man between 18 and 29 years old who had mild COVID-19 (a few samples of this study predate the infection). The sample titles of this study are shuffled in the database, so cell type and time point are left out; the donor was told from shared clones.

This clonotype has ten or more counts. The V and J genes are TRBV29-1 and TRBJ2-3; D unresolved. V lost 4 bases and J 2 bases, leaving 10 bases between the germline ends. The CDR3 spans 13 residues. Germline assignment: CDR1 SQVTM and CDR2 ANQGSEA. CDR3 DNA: TGCAGCGTTGGAGGAGTTCACACAGATACGCAGTATTTT. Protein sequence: CSVGGVHTDTQYF.

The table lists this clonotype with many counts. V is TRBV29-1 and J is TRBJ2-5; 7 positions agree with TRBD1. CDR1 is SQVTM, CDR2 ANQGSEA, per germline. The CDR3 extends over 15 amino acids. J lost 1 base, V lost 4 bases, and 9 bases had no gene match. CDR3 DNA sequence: TGCAGCGTTGCGGACAGGCGATCGGGCCAAGAGACCCAGTACTTC. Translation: CSVADRRSGQETQYF.

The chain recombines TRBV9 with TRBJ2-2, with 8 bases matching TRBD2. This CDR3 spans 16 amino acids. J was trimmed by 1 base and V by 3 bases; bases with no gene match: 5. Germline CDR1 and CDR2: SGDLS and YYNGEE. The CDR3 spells CASSGTAGVNTGELFF. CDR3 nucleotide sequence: TGTGCCAGCAGCGGAACAGCGGGGGTGAACACCGGGGAGCTGTTTTTT.

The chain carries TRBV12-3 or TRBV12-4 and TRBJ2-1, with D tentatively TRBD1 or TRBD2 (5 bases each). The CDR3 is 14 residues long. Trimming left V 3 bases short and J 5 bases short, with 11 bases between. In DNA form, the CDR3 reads TGTGCCAGCAGTTTGAGGGGACGGAACAATGAGCAGTTCTTC. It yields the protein CASSLRGRNNEQFF.

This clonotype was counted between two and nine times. The CDR3 sequence: CASRAPGGYEQYF. Here the CDR3 DNA reads TGTGCCAGCAGGGCCCCGGGGGGCTACGAGCAGTACTTC. The gene calls are TRBV28 and TRBJ2-7; TRBD2 matches 7 bases. Germline values: CDR1 MDHEN, CDR2 SYDVKM. The CDR3 has 13 amino acids. V lost 6 bases and J lost 3; bases outside the gene matches: 5.

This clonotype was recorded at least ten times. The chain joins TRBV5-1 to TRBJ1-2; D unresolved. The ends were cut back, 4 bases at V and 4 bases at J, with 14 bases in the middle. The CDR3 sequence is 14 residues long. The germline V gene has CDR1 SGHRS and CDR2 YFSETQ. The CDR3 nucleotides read TGCGCCAGCAGCCCAACCGGGCCCCTCTATGGCTACACCTTC. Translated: CASSPTGPLYGYTF. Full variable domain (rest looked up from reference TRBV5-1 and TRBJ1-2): KAGVTQTPRYLIKTRGQQVTLSCSPISGHRSVSWYQQTPGQGLQFLFEYFSETQRNKGNFPGRFSGRQFSNSRSEMNVSTLELGDSALYLCASSPTGPLYGYTFGSGTRLTVV.

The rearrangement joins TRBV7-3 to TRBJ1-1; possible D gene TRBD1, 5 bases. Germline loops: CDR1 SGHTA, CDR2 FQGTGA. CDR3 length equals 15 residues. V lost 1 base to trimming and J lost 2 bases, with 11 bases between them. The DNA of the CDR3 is TGTGCCAGCAGCTTAATAGGGACGGCCAACACTGAAGCTTTCTTT. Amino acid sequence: CASSLIGTANTEAFF.

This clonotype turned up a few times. The CDR3 sequence: CASSGPVSNYGYTF. DNA of the CDR3: TGTGCCAGCTCAGGACCAGTCTCAAACTATGGCTACACCTTC. The chain recombines TRBV28 with TRBJ1-2; unclear D gene. The CDR3 is made up of 14 amino acids. CDR1 is MDHEN, CDR2 SYDVKM, per germline. V gave up 8 bases and J gave up 2 bases, with 15 bases separating them.

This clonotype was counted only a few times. The CDR3 DNA sequence: TGCGCCAGCAGTTTTGACACGGATTATGGCTACACCTTC. Translating it yields CASSFDTDYGYTF. This chain joins TRBV5-1 and TRBJ1-2; the D is unclear. This CDR3 is 13 amino acids long. V shed 5 bases and J shed 5 bases, with 13 bases lying between them. Germline assignment: CDR1 SGHRS and CDR2 YFSETQ.

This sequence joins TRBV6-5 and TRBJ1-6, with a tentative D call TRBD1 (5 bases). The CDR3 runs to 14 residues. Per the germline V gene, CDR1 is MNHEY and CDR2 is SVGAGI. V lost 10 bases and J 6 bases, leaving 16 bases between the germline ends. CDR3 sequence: CATGGGFPNSPLHF. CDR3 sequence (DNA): TGTGCCACCGGGGGGGGTTTCCCTAATTCACCCCTCCACTTT.

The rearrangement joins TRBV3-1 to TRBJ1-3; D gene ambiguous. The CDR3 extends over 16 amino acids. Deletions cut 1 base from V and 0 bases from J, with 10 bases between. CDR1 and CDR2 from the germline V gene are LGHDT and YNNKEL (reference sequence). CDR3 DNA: TGTGCCAGCAGCCAAGTCGGCGGATACTCTGGAAACACCATATATTTT. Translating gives CASSQVGGYSGNTIYF.

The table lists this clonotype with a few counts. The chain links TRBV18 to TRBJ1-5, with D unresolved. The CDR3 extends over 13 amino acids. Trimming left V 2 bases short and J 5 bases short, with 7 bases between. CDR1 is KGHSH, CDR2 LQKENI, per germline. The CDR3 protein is CASSPLADQPQHF. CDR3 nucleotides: TGTGCCAGCTCACCATTGGCGGATCAGCCCCAGCATTTT.

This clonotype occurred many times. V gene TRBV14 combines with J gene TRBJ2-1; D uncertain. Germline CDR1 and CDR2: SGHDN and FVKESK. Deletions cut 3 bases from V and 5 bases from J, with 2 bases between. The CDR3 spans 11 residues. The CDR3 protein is CASSQDNEQFF. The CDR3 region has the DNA TGTGCCAGCAGCCAGGACAATGAGCAGTTCTTC.